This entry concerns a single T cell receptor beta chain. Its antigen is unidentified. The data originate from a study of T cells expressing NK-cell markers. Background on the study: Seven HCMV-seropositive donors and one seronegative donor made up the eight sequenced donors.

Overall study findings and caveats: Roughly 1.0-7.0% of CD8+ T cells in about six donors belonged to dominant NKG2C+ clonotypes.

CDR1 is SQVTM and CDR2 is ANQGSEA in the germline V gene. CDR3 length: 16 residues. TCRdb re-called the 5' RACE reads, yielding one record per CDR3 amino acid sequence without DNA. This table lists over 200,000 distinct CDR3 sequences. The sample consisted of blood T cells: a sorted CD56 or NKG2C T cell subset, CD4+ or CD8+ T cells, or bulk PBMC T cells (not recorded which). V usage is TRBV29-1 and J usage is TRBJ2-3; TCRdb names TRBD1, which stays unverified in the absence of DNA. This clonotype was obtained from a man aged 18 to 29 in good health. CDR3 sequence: CSVEGTGTFLTDTQYF.